This is a list of T cell receptor beta chains from one sample in a study of CD8+CD57+ T cells in acquired aplastic anemia. TCRdb fed the reads into MiXCR, producing one record per CDR3 protein. The sample has 40,000 or so distinct CDR3 sequences, more than 65% seen once. The specimen was sorted CD4+, CD8+, or CD8+CD57+ T cells (not recorded which) from PBMCs. The receptors shown here come from a human donor in good health, serving as a control. Both conserved end residues are part of each CDR3. A D gene is named only where the DNA matches it firmly. Clone size is shown for a subset of rows, as once, few, many or a class of expanded clone.

>TRBJ2-7|-|TRBV25-1|-
CASSEGGREQYF
TGTGCCAGCAGTGAGGGGGGGCGCGAGCAGTACTTC
>TRBJ1-2|-|TRBV9|TRBD1
CASSQRPGTGIGYTF
TGTGCCAGCAGCCAACGGCCCGGGACAGGGATCGGCTACACCTTC
>TRBJ2-1|-|TRBV29-1|-
CSVEEVGYGNEQFF
TGCAGCGTTGAAGAGGTAGGATATGGCAATGAGCAGTTCTTC
>TRBJ2-7|-|TRBV7-9|-
CASLHQSSYEQYF
TGTGCCAGTTTACATCAGAGCTCCTACGAGCAGTACTTC
>TRBJ2-7|-|TRBV7-8|-
CASSLAQGPSYEQYF
TGTGCCAGCAGCTTAGCACAGGGCCCCTCCTACGAGCAGTACTTC
>TRBJ2-1|-|TRBV29-1|-
CSVFGGSNEQFF
TGCAGCGTTTTCGGAGGGAGCAATGAGCAGTTCTTC
>TRBJ1-6|-|TRBV7-8|-
CASSTASNSPLHF
TGTGCCAGTAGTACGGCTTCTAATTCACCCCTCCACTTT
>TRBJ2-5|once|TRBV25-1|TRBD2
CASRPGLAGTGETQYF
TGTGCCAGCAGGCCGGGACTAGCGGGGACTGGGGAGACCCAGTACTTC
>TRBJ2-7|-|TRBV16|-
CASSQAERYEQYF
TGTGCCAGCAGCCAAGCGGAACGCTACGAGCAGTACTTC
>TRBJ2-1|few|TRBV12-3/TRBV12-4|TRBD2
CASSLFGGGAGAEQFF
TGTGCCAGCAGTTTATTCGGCGGGGGGGCCGGGGCTGAGCAGTTCTTC
>TRBJ2-7|-|TRBV19|-
CASSIRPGDAYEQYF
TGTGCCAGTAGTATCAGGCCAGGGGACGCCTACGAGCAGTACTTC
>TRBJ1-2|-|TRBV10-3|-
CAISESSYPWQGRRGYTF
TGTGCCATCAGTGAGTCTTCTTATCCGTGGCAGGGTAGAAGGGGCTACACCTTC
>TRBJ1-6|-|TRBV10-3|-
CAISEGGGLSPLHF
TGTGCCATCAGTGAGGGCGGGGGCCTTTCACCCCTCCACTTT
>TRBJ2-3|-|TRBV7-3|-
CASSIDYTDTQYF
TGTGCCAGCAGCATTGATTACACAGATACGCAGTATTTT
>TRBJ1-4|-|TRBV10-1|-
CASSEGTGMDGKLFF
TGCGCCAGCAGTGAGGGTACGGGGATGGACGGAAAACTGTTTTTT
>TRBJ2-7|-|TRBV20-1|TRBD1
CGGDRLNYEQYF
TGCGGTGGGGACAGATTAAACTACGAGCAGTACTTC
>TRBJ2-1|-|TRBV27|-
CASSLRGNYNEQFF
TGTGCCAGCAGTTTACGCGGGAATTACAATGAGCAGTTCTTC
>TRBJ2-7|-|TRBV25-1|-
CASSGGPGIDEQYF
TGTGCCAGCAGTGGGGGACCGGGAATTGACGAGCAGTACTTC
>TRBJ1-5|-|TRBV5-8|TRBD1
CASSSTGGDNQPQHF
TGTGCCAGCAGCTCGACAGGGGGGGACAATCAGCCCCAGCATTTT
>TRBJ2-3|medium-sized|TRBV11-2|-
CASSLLVRGTKLGDTQYF
TGTGCCAGCAGCTTACTGGTTCGGGGGACAAAGCTGGGAGATACGCAGTATTTT
>TRBJ2-7|-|TRBV19|TRBD2
CASSIILAGGGYEQYF
TGTGCCAGTAGTATAATACTAGCGGGAGGGGGCTACGAGCAGTACTTC
>TRBJ2-7|-|TRBV16|TRBD2
CASSQPGLVYEQYF
TGTGCCAGCAGCCAACCGGGACTAGTTTACGAGCAGTACTTC
>TRBJ2-4|medium-sized|TRBV25-1|-
CASRSGTKNIQYF
TGTGCCAGCAGATCTGGGACCAAAAACATTCAGTACTTC
>TRBJ1-2|-|TRBV10-3|TRBD1
CAINSPGQGGYTF
TGTGCCATCAATTCCCCGGGACAGGGCGGCTACACCTTC
>TRBJ2-1|-|TRBV20-1|-
CSTPAGGYNEQFF
TGCAGTACCCCTGCAGGGGGGTACAATGAGCAGTTCTTC
>TRBJ1-2|once|TRBV7-6|-
CASSLHGAYGYTF
TGTGCCAGCAGCTTACACGGGGCATATGGCTACACCTTC
>TRBJ1-5|medium-sized|TRBV6-5|TRBD1
CASSWTGGDQPQHF
TGTGCCAGCAGTTGGACAGGGGGCGATCAGCCCCAGCATTTT
>TRBJ2-1|-|TRBV20-1|-
CSARRAASYNEQFF
TGCAGTGCTAGAAGGGCAGCCTCCTACAATGAGCAGTTCTTC
>TRBJ2-3|many|TRBV5-4|TRBD1
CASSLTGAADTQYF
TGTGCCAGCAGCTTGACAGGGGCCGCAGATACGCAGTATTTT
>TRBJ2-3|many|TRBV12-3/TRBV12-4|TRBD2
CASSLALIAGRTDTQYF
TGTGCCAGCAGTTTAGCGCTAATAGCGGGACGCACAGATACGCAGTATTTT
>TRBJ2-7|-|TRBV12-3/TRBV12-4|TRBD1
CASSSRDRVHYEQYF
TGTGCCAGCAGTTCCCGGGACAGGGTCCACTACGAGCAGTACTTC
>TRBJ2-7|-|TRBV10-2|TRBD1
CASSPGTGVSYEQYF
TGCGCCAGCAGCCCCGGGACAGGGGTCTCCTACGAGCAGTACTTC
>TRBJ1-6|-|TRBV2|-
CASSPRLSSYNSPLHF
TGTGCCAGCAGTCCCCGACTGAGCTCCTATAATTCACCCCTCCACTTT
>TRBJ1-2|-|TRBV29-1|-
CSVDSPNYGYTF
TGCAGCGTTGACAGTCCAAACTATGGCTACACCTTC
>TRBJ2-7|medium-sized|TRBV7-9|TRBD1
CASSLAFGDSLYEQYF
TGTGCCAGCAGCTTAGCCTTTGGGGACAGTCTCTACGAGCAGTACTTC
>TRBJ1-1|-|TRBV29-1|-
CSDSHETGVPGTEAFF
TGCAGCGACTCCCACGAAACCGGGGTACCGGGCACTGAAGCTTTCTTT
>TRBJ1-1|-|TRBV19|-
CASIDHMNTEAFF
TGTGCCAGTATCGACCACATGAACACTGAAGCTTTCTTT
>TRBJ2-1|-|TRBV29-1|TRBD2
CSVGPSGHEQFF
TGCAGCGTTGGTCCTAGCGGCCATGAGCAGTTCTTC
>TRBJ2-1|-|TRBV11-2|-
CASSLALAGHEQFF
TGCGCCAGCAGCTTAGCTCTCGCGGGGCATGAGCAGTTCTTC
>TRBJ2-5|few|TRBV19|-
CASSIGRETQYF
TGTGCCAGTAGTATTGGTAGAGAGACCCAGTACTTC
>TRBJ1-2|-|TRBV4-2|-
CASSPHSGGYTF
TGTGCCAGCAGCCCTCACTCCGGGGGCTACACCTTC
>TRBJ2-7|-|TRBV19|-
CASRPRGSYEQYF
TGTGCCAGTAGGCCAAGGGGTAGCTACGAGCAGTACTTC
>TRBJ2-5|medium-sized|TRBV4-2|TRBD2
CASSQEGSGGAETQYF
TGTGCCAGCAGCCAAGAGGGTAGCGGGGGGGCGGAGACCCAGTACTTC
>TRBJ1-2|-|TRBV24-1|TRBD1
CATSDSRTGYGYTF
TGTGCCACCAGTGATTCCCGGACAGGCTATGGCTACACCTTC
>TRBJ2-7|-|TRBV20-1|-
CSAFKAGASYEQYF
TGCAGTGCTTTCAAGGCGGGGGCCTCCTACGAGCAGTACTTC
>TRBJ2-7|-|TRBV15|TRBD1
CATSREAGTGNYEQYF
TGTGCCACCAGCAGAGAGGCTGGGACAGGGAACTACGAGCAGTACTTC
>TRBJ2-1|-|TRBV7-9|-
CASSPGSNEQFF
TGTGCCAGCAGCCCTGGCAGCAATGAGCAGTTCTTC
>TRBJ1-6|-|TRBV15|-
CATSRDSNSPLHF
TGTGCCACCAGCAGAGACAGTAATTCACCCCTCCACTTT